This entry is about one T cell receptor beta chain. What it recognizes is unknown. TCRdb called the 5' RACE reads again in MiXCR, with one record for every CDR3 protein. The table records approximately 1.8 million distinct CDR3 sequences, less than 40% of them present only once. The data were taken from a study of identical twins. Study conclusions and caveats: Fewer insertions marked abundant cord blood beta clonotypes; young adult naive trended weakly, memory not at all. Rather than following the same donors, the conclusions depended on cross-sectional statistical analysis.

The TCR was taken from a newborn girl in good health. Sequencing was done on a sample of cord blood.

CDR3 nucleotides: TGCAGCGTTGAAGGCAGGAGTCCCTACAATGAGCAGTACTTC. Protein sequence: CSVEGRSPYNEQYF. J is TRBJ2-1 and V is TRBV29-1; D gene uncertain. The end of the DNA is better explained by TRBJ2-7, so the J call may be wrong. Germline V gives CDR1 SQVTM, CDR2 ANQGSEA. This CDR3 spans 14 amino acids.